Ten or more counts support the clone carrying this T cell receptor (beta chain). The antigen is unknown. The sample originates from a study of spatial heterogeneity in lung cancer. The time point denotes: blood at routine non-recurrence follow-up after resection. In each case, whole RNA from tumor, nontumor lung or frozen PBMC was sequenced unsorted. Study-wide points: Circulating ubiquitous expanded tumor TCRs were observed more frequently at resection than at follow-up.

V lost 3 bases to trimming and J lost 3 bases, with 10 bases between them. Germline values: CDR1 SGHDN, CDR2 FVKESK. The CDR3 extends over 14 amino acids. TCRdb passed the 5' RACE reads through MiXCR, listing each CDR3 protein once. The sample records 50,000 to 60,000 distinct CDR3 sequences, roughly 7% being singletons. The starting material was PBMCs, obtained at follow-up. The receptor's source is a female donor with early-stage non-small cell lung cancer. The chain combines TRBV14 with TRBJ2-3; D uncertain. CDR3 sequence: CASSQAQYTDTQYF. The DNA of the CDR3 is TGTGCCAGCAGCCAGGCCCAGTATACAGATACGCAGTATTTT.